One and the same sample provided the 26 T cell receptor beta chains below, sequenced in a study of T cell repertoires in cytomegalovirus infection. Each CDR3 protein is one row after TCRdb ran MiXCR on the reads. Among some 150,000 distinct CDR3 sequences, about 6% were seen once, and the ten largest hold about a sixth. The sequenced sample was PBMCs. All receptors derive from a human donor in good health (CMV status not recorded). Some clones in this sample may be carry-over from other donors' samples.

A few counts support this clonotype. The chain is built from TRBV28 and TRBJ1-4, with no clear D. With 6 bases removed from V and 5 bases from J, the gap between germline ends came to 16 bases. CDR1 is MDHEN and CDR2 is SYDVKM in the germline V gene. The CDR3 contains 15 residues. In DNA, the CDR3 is TGTGCCAGCAGCTTAGTATCAAGGTTGAATGAAAAACTGTTTTTT. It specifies CASSLVSRLNEKLFF.

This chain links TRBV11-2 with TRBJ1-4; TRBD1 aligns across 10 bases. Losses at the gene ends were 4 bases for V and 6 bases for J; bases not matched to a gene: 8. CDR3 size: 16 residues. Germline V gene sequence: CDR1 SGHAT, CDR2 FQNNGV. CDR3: CASSSRQTGGYEKLFF. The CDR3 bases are TGTGCCAGCAGCTCACGCCAGACAGGGGGCTATGAAAAACTGTTTTTT.

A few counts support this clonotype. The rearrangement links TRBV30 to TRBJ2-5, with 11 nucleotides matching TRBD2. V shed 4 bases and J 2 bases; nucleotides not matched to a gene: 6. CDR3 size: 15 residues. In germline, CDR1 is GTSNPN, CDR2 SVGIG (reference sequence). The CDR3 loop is CAWTSGGPAQETQYF. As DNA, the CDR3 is TGTGCCTGGACTAGCGGGGGGCCTGCTCAAGAGACCCAGTACTTC.

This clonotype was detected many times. The CDR3 region has the DNA TGTGCCAGCAGTGACTCAGACTCCACAGATACGCAGTATTTT. Protein sequence: CASSDSDSTDTQYF. V gene TRBV6-4 combines with J gene TRBJ2-3; unclear D gene. Looked up from germline, CDR1 is MRHNA and CDR2 is SNTAGT. CDR3 length: 14 residues. V lost 0 bases to trimming and J lost 2 bases, with 6 bases between them.

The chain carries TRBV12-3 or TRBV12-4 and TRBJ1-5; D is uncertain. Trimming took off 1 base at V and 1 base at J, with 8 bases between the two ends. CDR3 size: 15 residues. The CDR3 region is CASSLVGSSNQPQHF. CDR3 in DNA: TGTGCCAGCAGTTTAGTAGGGTCAAGCAATCAGCCCCAGCATTTT.

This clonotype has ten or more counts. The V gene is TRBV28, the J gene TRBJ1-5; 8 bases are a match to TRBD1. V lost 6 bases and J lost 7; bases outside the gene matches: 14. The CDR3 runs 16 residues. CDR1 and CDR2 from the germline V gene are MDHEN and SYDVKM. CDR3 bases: TGTGCCAGCAGCTCCCAATGGACAGGGAGATCCCAGCCCCAGCATTTT. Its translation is CASSSQWTGRSQPQHF.

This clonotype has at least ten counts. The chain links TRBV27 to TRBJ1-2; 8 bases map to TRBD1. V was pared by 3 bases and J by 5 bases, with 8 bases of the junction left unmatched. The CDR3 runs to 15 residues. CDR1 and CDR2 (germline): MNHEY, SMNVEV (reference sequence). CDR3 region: CASSFLSGGGYGYTF. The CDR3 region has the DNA TGTGCCAGCAGTTTCCTTTCAGGGGGCGGGTATGGCTACACCTTC.

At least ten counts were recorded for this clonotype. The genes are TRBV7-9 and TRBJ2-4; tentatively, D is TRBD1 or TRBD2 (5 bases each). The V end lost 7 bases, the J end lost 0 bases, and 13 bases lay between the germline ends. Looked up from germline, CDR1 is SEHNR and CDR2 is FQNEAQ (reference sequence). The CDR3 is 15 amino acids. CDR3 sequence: CASTGDGVAKNIQYF. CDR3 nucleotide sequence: TGTGCCAGCACCGGGGACGGAGTAGCCAAAAACATTCAGTACTTC. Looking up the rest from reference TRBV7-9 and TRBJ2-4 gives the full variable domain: DTGVSQNPRHKITKRGQNVTFRCDPISEHNRLYWYRQTLGQGPEFLTYFQNEAQLEKSRLLSDRFSAERPKGSFSTLEIQRTEQGDSAMYLCASTGDGVAKNIQYFGAGTRLSVL.

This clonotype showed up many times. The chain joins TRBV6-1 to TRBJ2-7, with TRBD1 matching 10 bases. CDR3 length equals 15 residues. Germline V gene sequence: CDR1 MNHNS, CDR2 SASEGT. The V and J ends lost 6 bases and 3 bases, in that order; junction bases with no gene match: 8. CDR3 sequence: CASRPGTGVYYEQYF. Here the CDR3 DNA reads TGTGCCAGCAGGCCCGGGACAGGGGTATACTACGAGCAGTACTTC.

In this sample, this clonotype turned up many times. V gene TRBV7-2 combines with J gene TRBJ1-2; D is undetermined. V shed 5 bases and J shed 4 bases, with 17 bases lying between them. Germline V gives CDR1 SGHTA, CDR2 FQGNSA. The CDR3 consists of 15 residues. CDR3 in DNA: TGTGCCAGCAGCCATGGTTCCAGGACGGCCTATGGCTACACCTTC. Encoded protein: CASSHGSRTAYGYTF.

The CDR3 is CASGLAGGNNEQFF. The CDR3 DNA reads TGTGCCAGCGGACTAGCGGGGGGCAACAATGAGCAGTTCTTC. The chain is built from TRBV13 and TRBJ2-1; 14 bases are a match to TRBD2. V trimming: 8 bases; J trimming: 5 bases; junction bases outside the gene matches: 2. The germline CDR1 and CDR2 sequences are PRHDT and FYEKMQ (reference sequence). The CDR3 spans 14 residues.

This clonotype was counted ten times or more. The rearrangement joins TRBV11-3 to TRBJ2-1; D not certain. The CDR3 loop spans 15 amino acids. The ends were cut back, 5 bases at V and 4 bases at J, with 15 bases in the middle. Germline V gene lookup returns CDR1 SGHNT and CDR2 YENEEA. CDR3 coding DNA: TGTGCCAGCAGCAGTAGACTTACCGATTACAATGAGCAGTTCTTC. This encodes CASSSRLTDYNEQFF.

The CDR3 is CASSLQGISTEAFF. The CDR3, as DNA: TGCGCCAGCAGCTTGCAAGGGATCAGCACTGAAGCTTTCTTT. V is TRBV5-1 and J is TRBJ1-1; D unclear. This CDR3 contains 14 residues. Trimming cost V 1 base and J 4 bases, with 11 bases left between them. Germline V lookup: CDR1 SGHRS, CDR2 YFSETQ.

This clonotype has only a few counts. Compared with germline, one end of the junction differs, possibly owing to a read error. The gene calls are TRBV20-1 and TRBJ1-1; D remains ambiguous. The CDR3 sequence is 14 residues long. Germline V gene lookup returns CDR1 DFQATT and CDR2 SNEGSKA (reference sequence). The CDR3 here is CSARGIQPNSEAFF. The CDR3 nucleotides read TGCAGTGCTAGAGGTATACAGCCGAACAGTGAAGCTTTCTTT.

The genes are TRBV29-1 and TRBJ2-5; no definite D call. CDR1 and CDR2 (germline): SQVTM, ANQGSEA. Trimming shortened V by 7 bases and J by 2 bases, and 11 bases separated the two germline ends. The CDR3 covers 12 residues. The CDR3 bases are TGCAGCGCGCACAGAGAACAAGAGACCCAGTACTTC. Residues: CSAHREQETQYF.

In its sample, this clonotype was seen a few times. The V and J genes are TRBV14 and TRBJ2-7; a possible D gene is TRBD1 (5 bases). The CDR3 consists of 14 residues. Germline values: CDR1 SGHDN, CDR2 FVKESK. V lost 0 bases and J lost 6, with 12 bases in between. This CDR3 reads CASSQEAFTGEQYF. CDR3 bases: TGTGCCAGCAGCCAAGAGGCATTCACAGGCGAGCAGTACTTC.

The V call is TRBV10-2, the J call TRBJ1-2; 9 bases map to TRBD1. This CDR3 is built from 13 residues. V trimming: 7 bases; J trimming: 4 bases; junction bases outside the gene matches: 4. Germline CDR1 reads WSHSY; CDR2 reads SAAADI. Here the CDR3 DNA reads TGCGCCAGCATTCGGACAGGGGCCTATGGCTACACCTTC. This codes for CASIRTGAYGYTF.

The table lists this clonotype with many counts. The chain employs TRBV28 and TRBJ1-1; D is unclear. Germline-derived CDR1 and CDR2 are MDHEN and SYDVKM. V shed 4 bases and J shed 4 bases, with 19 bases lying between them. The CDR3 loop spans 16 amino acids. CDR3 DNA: TGTGCCAGCAGTTGGCCCGAGATGGGGAGCGGCACTGAAGCTTTCTTT. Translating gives CASSWPEMGSGTEAFF.

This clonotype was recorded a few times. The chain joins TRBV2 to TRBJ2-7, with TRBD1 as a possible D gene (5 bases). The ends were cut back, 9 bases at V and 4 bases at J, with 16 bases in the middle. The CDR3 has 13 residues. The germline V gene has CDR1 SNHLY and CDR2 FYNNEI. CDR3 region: CASEQGSGYEQYF. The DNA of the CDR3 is TGTGCCAGTGAGCAGGGTTCTGGATACGAGCAGTACTTC.

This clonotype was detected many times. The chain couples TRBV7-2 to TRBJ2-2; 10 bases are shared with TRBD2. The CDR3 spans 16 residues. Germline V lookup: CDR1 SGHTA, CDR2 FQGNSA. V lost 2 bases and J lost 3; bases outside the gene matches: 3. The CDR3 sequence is CASSLSGGADTGELFF. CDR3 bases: TGTGCCAGCAGCTTAAGCGGGGGGGCCGACACCGGGGAGCTGTTTTTT. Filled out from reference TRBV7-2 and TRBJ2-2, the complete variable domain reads GAGVSQSPSNKVTEKGKDVELRCDPISGHTALYWYRQSLGQGLEFLIYFQGNSAPDKSGLPSDRFSAERTGGSVSTLTIQRTQQEDSAVYLCASSLSGGADTGELFFGEGSRLTVL.

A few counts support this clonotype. DNA of the CDR3: TGTGCCAGTACCCCGACCCACGGGAGCTCCTACAATGAGCAGTTCTTC. Its protein product is CASTPTHGSSYNEQFF. This chain uses TRBV19 with TRBJ2-1; TRBD2 is a possible D gene (6 bases). The CDR3 contains 16 residues. Germline CDR1 LNHDA, CDR2 SQIVND (reference sequence). V was shortened by 7 bases and J by 0 bases, with 16 bases between the two germline ends.

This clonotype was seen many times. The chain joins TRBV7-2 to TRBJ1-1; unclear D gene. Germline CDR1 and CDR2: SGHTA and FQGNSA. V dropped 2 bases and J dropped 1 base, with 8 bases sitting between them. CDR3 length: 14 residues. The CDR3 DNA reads TGTGCCAGCAGCTTATCTATGACGAACACTGAAGCTTTCTTT. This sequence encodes CASSLSMTNTEAFF.

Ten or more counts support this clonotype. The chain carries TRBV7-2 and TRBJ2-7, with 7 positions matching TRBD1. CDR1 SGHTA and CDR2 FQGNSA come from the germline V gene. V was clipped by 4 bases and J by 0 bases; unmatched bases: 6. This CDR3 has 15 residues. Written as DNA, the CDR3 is TGTGCCAGCAGCTGGGGACAGTTCTTCTCCTACGAGCAGTACTTC. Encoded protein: CASSWGQFFSYEQYF.

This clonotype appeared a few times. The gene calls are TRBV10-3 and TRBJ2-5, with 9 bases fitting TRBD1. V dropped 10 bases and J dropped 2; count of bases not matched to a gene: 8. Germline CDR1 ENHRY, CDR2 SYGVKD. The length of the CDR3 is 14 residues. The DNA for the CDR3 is TGTGCCACGGGGACAGGGAGGGCGCAAGAGACCCAGTACTTC. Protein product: CATGTGRAQETQYF.

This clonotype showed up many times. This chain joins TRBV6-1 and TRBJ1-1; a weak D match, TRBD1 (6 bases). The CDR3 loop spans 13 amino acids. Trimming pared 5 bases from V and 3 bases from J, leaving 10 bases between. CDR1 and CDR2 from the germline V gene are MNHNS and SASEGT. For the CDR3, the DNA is TGTGCCAGCAGTACTACAGGGTACACTGAAGCTTTCTTT. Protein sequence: CASSTTGYTEAFF.

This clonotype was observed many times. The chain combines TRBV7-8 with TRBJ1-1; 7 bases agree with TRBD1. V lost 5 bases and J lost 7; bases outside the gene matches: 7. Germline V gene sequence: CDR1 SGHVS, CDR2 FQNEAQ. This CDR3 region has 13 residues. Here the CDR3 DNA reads TGTGCCAGCAGCCCCCGGCGGGACAGTGAAGCTTTCTTT. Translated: CASSPRRDSEAFF.